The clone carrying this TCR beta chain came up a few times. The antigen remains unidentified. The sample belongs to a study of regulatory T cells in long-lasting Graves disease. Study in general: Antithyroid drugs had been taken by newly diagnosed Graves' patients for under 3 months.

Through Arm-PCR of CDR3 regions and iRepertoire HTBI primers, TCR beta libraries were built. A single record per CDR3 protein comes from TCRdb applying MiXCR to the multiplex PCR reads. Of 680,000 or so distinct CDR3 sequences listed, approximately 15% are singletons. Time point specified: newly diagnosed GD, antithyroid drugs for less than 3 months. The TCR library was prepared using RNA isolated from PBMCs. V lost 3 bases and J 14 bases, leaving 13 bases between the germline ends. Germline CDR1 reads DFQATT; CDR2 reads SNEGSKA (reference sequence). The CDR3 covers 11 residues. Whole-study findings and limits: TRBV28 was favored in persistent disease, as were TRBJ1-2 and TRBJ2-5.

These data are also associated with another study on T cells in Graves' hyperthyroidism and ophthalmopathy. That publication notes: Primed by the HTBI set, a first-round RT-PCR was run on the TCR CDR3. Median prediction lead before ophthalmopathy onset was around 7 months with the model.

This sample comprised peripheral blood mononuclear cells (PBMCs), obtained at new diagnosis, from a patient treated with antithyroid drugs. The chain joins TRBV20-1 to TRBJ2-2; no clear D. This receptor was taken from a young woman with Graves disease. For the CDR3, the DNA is TGCAGTGCTAGGATGTTGGGTTTCCTGTTTTTT. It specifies CSARMLGFLFF.